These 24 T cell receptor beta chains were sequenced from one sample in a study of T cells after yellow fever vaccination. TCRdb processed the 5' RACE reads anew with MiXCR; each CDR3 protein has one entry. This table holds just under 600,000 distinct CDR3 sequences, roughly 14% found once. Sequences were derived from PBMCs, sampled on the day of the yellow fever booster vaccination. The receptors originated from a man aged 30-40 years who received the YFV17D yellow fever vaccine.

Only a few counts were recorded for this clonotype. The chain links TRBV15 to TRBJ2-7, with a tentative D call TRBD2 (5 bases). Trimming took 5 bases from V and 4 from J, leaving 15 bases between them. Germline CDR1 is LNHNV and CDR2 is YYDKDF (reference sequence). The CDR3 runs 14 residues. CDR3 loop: CATSAHNRGYEQYF. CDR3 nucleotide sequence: TGTGCCACCAGCGCGCACAACCGGGGATACGAGCAGTACTTC.

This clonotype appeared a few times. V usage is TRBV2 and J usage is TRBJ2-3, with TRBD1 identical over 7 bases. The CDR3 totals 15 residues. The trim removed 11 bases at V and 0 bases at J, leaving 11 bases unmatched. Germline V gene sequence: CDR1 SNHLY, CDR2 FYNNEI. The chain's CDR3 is CAGNRGGGSTDTQYF. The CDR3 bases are TGTGCCGGGAACAGGGGTGGTGGAAGCACAGATACGCAGTATTTT.

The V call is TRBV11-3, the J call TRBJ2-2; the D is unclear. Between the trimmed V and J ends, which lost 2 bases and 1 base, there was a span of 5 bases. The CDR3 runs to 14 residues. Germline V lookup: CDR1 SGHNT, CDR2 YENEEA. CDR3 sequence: CASSLHKNTGELFF. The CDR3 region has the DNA TGTGCCAGCAGCTTACACAAGAACACCGGGGAGCTGTTTTTT. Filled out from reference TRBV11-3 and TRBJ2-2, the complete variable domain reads EAGVVQSPRYKIIEKKQPVAFWCNPISGHNTLYWYLQNLGQGPELLIRYENEEAVDDSQLPKDRFSAERLKGVDSTLKIQPAELGDSAVYLCASSLHKNTGELFFGEGSRLTVL.

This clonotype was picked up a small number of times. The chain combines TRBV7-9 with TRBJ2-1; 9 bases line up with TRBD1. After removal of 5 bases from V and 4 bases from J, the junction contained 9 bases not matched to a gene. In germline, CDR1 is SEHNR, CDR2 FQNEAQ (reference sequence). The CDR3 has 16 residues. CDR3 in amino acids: CASSRGQGVPYNEQFF. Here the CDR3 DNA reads TGTGCCAGCAGCCGGGGACAGGGAGTTCCTTACAATGAGCAGTTCTTC.

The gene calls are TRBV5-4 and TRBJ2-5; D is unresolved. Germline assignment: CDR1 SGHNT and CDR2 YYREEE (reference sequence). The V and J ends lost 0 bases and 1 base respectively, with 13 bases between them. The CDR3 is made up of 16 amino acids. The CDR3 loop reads CASSLAASVSQETQYF. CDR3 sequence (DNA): TGTGCCAGCAGCTTGGCCGCCAGCGTTTCCCAAGAGACCCAGTACTTC.

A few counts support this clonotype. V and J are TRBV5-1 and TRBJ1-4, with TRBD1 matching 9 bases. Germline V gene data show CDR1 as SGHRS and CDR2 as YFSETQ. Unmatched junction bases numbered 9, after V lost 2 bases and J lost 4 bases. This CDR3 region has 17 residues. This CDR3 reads CASSLRTGTGNNEKLFF. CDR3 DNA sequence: TGCGCCAGCAGCTTAAGAACCGGGACAGGGAATAATGAAAAACTGTTTTTT.

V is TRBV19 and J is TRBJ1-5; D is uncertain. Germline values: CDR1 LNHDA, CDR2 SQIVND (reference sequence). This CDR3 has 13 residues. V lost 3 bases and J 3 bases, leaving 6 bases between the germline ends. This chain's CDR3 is CASSIATNQPQHF. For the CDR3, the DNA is TGTGCCAGTAGTATCGCTACCAATCAGCCCCAGCATTTT.

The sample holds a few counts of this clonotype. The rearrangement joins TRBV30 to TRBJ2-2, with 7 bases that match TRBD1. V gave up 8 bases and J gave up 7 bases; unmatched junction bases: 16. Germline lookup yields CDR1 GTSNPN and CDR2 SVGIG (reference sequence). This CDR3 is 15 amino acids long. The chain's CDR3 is CASFVRDSGSGELFF. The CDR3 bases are TGTGCCAGCTTCGTCCGGGACAGTGGGAGCGGGGAGCTGTTTTTT.

The CDR3 sequence is CASSYSANYEQYF. In DNA, the CDR3 is TGTGCCAGCAGTTACTCAGCCAATTACGAGCAGTACTTC. V is TRBV6-5 and J is TRBJ2-7, with D uncertain. Germline CDR1 reads MNHEY; CDR2 reads SVGAGI. CDR3 length: 13 amino acids. Trimming shortened V by 0 bases and J by 4 bases, and 7 bases separated the two germline ends.

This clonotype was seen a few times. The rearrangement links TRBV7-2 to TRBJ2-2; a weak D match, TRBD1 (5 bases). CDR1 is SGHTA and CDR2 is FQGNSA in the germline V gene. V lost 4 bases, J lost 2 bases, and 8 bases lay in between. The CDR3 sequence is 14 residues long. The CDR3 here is CASSWGVNTGELFF. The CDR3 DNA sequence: TGTGCCAGCAGCTGGGGCGTTAACACCGGGGAGCTGTTTTTT.

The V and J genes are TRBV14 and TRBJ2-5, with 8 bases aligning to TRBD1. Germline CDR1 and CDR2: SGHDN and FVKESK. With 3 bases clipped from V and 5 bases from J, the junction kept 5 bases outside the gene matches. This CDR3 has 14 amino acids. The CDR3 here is CASSQYRGTETQYF. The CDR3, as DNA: TGTGCCAGCAGCCAGTACAGGGGGACTGAGACCCAGTACTTC.

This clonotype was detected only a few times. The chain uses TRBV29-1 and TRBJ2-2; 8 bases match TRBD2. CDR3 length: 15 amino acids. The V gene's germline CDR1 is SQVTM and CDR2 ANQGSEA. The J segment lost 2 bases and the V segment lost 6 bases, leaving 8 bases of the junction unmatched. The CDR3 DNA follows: TGCAGCGTAGGAAGGGTAGCGGGAAACACCGGGGAGCTGTTTTTT. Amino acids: CSVGRVAGNTGELFF.

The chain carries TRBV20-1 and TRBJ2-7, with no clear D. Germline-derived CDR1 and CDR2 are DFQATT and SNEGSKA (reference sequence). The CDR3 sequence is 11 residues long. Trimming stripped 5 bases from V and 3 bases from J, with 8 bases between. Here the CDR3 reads CSAQDGYEQYF. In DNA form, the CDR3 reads TGCAGTGCTCAGGACGGCTACGAGCAGTACTTC.

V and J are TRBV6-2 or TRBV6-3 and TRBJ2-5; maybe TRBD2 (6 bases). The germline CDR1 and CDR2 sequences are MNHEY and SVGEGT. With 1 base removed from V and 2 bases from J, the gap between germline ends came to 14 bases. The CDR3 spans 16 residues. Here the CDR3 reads CASSYFGRGRQETQYF. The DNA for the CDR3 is TGTGCCAGCAGTTACTTCGGGAGAGGAAGACAAGAGACCCAGTACTTC.

The CDR3 bases are TGCGCCAGCAGCTCGAGCTCCCGGTGGGCTAAGAAGTTCTTC. Translating it yields CASSSSSRWAKKFF. V is TRBV5-1 and J is TRBJ2-1, with D unresolved. From germline, CDR1 is SGHRS and CDR2 YFSETQ. Trimming cost V 3 bases and J 14 bases, with 21 bases left between them. The CDR3 loop spans 14 amino acids.

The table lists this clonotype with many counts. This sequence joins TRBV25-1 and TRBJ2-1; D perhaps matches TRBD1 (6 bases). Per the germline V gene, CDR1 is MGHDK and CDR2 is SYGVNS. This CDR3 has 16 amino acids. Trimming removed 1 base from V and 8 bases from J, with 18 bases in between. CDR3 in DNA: TGTGCCAGCAGTGAATTAGGGGCAGGGGAGAGTTATGAGCAGTTCTTC. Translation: CASSELGAGESYEQFF.

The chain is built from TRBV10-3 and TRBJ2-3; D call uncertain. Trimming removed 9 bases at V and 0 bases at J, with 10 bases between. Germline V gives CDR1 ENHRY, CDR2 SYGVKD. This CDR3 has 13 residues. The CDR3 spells CAIGYGSTDTQYF. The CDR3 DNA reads TGTGCCATAGGATACGGAAGCACAGATACGCAGTATTTT.

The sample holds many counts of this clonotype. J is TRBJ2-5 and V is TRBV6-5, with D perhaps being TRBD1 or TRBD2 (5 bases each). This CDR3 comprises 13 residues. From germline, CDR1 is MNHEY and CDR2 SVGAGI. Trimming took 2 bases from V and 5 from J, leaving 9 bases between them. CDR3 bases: TGTGCCAGCAGTTACGCAGGGACGGAGACCCAGTACTTC. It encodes CASSYAGTETQYF.

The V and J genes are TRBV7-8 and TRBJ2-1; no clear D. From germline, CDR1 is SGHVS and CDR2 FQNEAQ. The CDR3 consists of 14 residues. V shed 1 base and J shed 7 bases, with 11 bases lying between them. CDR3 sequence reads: CASSLVAQPNEQFF. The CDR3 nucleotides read TGTGCCAGCAGCTTAGTCGCCCAACCGAATGAGCAGTTCTTC.

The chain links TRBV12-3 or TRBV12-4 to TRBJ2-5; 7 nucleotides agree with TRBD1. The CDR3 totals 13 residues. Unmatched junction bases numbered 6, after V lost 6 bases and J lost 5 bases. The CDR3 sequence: CASRSTGSETQYF. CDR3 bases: TGTGCCAGCAGATCGACAGGGAGCGAGACCCAGTACTTC.

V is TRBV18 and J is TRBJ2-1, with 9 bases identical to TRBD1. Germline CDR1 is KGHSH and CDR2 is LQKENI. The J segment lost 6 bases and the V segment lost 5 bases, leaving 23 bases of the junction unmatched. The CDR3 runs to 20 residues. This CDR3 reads CASSSTGGPVGGSSGNEQFF. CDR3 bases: TGTGCCAGCTCATCTACAGGGGGCCCCGTGGGCGGGAGTTCGGGCAATGAGCAGTTCTTC.

CDR3 sequence: CASRPGPSYNEQFF. In DNA, the CDR3 is TGTGCCAGTCGCCCGGGCCCTTCCTACAATGAGCAGTTCTTC. This chain joins TRBV5-4 and TRBJ2-1; D unclear. From germline, CDR1 is SGHNT and CDR2 YYREEE (reference sequence). This CDR3 has 14 residues. Trimming stripped 8 bases from V and 1 base from J, with 13 bases between.

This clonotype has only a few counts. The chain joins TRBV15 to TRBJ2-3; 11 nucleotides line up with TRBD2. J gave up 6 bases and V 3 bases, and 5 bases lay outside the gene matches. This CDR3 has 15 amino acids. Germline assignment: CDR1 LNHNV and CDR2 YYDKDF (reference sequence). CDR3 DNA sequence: TGTGCCACCAGCAGGCTGACTAGCGGGACCGATACGCAGTATTTT. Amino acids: CATSRLTSGTDTQYF.

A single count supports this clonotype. The CDR3 spells CASSWGTGSTDTQYF. The CDR3 coding sequence is TGCGCCAGCAGCTGGGGGACAGGGAGCACAGATACGCAGTATTTT. The chain employs TRBV5-1 and TRBJ2-3; 9 bases align to TRBD1. The CDR3 contains 15 residues. The trim removed 3 bases at V and 0 bases at J, leaving 2 bases unmatched. Germline assignment: CDR1 SGHRS and CDR2 YFSETQ.